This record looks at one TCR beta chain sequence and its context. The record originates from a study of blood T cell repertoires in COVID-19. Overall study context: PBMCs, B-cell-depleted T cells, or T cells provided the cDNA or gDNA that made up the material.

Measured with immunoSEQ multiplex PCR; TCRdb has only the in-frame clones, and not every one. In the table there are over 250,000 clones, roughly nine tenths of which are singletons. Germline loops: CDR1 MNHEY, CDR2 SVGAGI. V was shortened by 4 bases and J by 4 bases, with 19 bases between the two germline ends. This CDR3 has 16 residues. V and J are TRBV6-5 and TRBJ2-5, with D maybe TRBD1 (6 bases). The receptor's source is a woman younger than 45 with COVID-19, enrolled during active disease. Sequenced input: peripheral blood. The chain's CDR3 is CASSFYGTQGLETQYF. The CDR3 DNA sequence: TGTGCCAGCAGTTTCTACGGGACCCAGGGGTTAGAGACCCAGTACTTC.